This T cell receptor beta chain was sequenced in a study of identical twins listed by TCRdb under 2016. Notes on the research overall: TCR alpha and beta repertoires from monozygotic twins, unrelated adults of various ages and cord blood were deep-sequenced to test whether fetal clonotypes persist. To rule out contamination, replicate twin experiments were performed at different times with different library preparation protocols. The paper's findings and limits, for the study overall: Zero-insertion analyses could be partly confounded by invariant T cells such as MAIT and iNKT, although diverse VJ usage argued against such confounding for most clonotypes. Because the same donors could not be followed over many years, conclusions were based on cross-sectional statistical analysis. Fewer insertions were carried by abundant cord blood beta clonotypes, a similar but weaker trend appeared in young adult naive repertoires, and no such trend appeared in memory repertoires. Compared with coincidental sharing between unrelated individuals, out-of-frame TCR alpha sequences shared between twins had an excess of sequences with low generation probability. The excess sharing between twins in beta out-of-frame sequences was weaker because fewer shared sequences reduced the signal-to-noise ratio. Out-of-frame TCR alpha sharing in monozygotic twins was systematically underestimated by recombination models, whereas sharing between unrelated individuals was in agreement with the recombination models.

CDR1 and CDR2, looked up from the germline V gene, are SGDLS and YYNGEE. V lost 3 bases and J lost 7 bases, and the count of bases not matched to a germline gene is 5. The CDR3 measures 15 amino acids from cysteine to phenylalanine. Just the 45-base CDR3 DNA is kept, in frame starting at base 1. This clonotype has more than one count but fewer than ten. Its antigen remains undetermined. No base quality information exists; no much larger clone differs at one position. Every donor was a healthy Caucasian. Three pairs of female monozygotic twins, all aged 18 to 29 years, made up the twin cohort. CD4+ and CD8+ T cell populations were isolated with positive isolation kits from Invitrogen. Library construction relied on 5' RACE. Sequencing was carried out with an Illumina HiSeq 2000. Template switching introduced a universal primer binding site; the final cDNA contained a unique molecular identifier, enabling accurate counting of TCR cDNA molecules. Specific primers in the conserved constant-segment region were used to synthesize first-strand cDNA for the TCR alpha and beta chains. To control for contamination, every cDNA library carried two barcodes: a SMART-Mk sample barcode plus Illumina barcodes. TruSeq adapter sequences and Illumina sample barcodes were added in two successive PCR steps. The TCR alpha and beta cDNA libraries were sequenced on the Illumina HiSeq platform using custom primers. Per the authors' processing: Raw reads were processed with MiGEC to extract unique molecular identifiers, and MiXCR was used to determine CDR3 positions. For each individual, recombination models were inferred using an EM algorithm with the repgenHMM and IGoR tools. Shared clonotype analysis was performed with the tcR package in R, normalizing sharing by the product of cloneset sizes. To study raw recombination without the effects of thymic and clonal selection, out-of-frame nonproductive sequences were analyzed. TCRdb reanalyzed the raw reads on its own, using fastp at Q25 for trimming and MiXCR for clone calling, and kept in-frame beta chains. Identical CDR3 protein sequences are pooled into one entry, listed with their most common genes and DNA. TCRdb's processing, not the authors' own work, is the source of the V and J calls. The sample has 450,000 or so distinct CDR3 sequences on record, around 15% of them singletons. More than 0.8% of the sample is held by the ten biggest clonotypes.

This sample also belongs to another study, concerning yellow fever vaccine responses in identical twins. As noted in the second study: According to the authors, in identical twins the way T cells responded to vaccination appeared partly convergent and partly personalized. The study precisely tracked vaccine-responding T cell clones in identical twins.

This sequence originates from a young woman in good health. In this chain, TRBV9 is recombined with TRBJ2-1, and 12 junctional nucleotides match TRBD2. Sequencing input: CD4+ T cells sorted from blood. The DNA sequence is TGTGCCAGCAGCGCACTAGCGGGAGGAAATAATGAGCAGTTCTTC. This yields the protein CASSALAGGNNEQFF.